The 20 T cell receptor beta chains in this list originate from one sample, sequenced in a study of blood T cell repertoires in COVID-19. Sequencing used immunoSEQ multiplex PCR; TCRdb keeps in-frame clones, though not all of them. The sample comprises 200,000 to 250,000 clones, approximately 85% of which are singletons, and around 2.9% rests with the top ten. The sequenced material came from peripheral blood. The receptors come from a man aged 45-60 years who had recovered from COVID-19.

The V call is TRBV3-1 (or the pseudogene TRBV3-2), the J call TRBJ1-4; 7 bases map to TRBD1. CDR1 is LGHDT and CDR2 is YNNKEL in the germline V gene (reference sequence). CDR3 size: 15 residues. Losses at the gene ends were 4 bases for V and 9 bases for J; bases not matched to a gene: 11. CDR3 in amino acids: CASSRSGTEKKKLFF. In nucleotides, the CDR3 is TGTGCCAGCAGCCGATCCGGGACAGAGAAAAAAAAACTGTTTTTT.

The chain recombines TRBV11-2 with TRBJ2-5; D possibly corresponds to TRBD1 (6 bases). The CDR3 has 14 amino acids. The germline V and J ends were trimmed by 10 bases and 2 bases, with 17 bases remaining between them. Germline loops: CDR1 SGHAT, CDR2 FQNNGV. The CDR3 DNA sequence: TGTGCCACATCCTCAGGGGCCTTTCAAGAGACCCAGTACTTC. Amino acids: CATSSGAFQETQYF. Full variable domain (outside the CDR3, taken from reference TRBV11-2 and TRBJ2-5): EAGVAQSPRYKIIEKRQSVAFWCNPISGHATLYWYQQILGQGPKLLIQFQNNGVVDDSQLPKDRFSAERLKGVDSTLKIQPAKLEDSAVYLCATSSGAFQETQYFGPGTRLLVL.

CDR3 sequence (DNA): TGTGCCAGCAGTGTCGTGACAGGCTCAAAGGTCTATGGCTACACCTTC. Translated, it gives CASSVVTGSKVYGYTF. The chain couples TRBV6-1 to TRBJ1-2; the D gene is possibly TRBD1 (6 bases). V lost 4 bases to trimming and J lost 4 bases, with 19 bases between them. The germline V gene has CDR1 MNHNS and CDR2 SASEGT. This CDR3 is 16 amino acids long.

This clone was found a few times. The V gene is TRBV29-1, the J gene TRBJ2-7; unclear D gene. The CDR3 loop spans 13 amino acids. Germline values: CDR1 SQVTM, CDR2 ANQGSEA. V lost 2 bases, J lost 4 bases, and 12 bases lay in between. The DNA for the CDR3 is TGCAGCGTTGAAAGTAGTGTCTCTTACGAGCAGTACTTC. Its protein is CSVESSVSYEQYF.

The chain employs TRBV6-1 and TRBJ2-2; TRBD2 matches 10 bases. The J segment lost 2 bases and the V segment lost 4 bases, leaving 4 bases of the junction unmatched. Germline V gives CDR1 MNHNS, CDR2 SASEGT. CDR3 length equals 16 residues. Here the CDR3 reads CASSGGLAPNTGELFF. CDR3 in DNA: TGTGCCAGCAGTGGGGGACTAGCGCCCAACACCGGGGAGCTGTTTTTT.

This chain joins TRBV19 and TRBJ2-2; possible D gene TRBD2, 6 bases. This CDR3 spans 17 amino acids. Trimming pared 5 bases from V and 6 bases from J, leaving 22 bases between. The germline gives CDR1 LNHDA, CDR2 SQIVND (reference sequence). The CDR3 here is CASSEVALAGRAGELFF. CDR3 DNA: TGTGCCAGTAGTGAGGTTGCCCTGGCGGGACGCGCCGGGGAGCTGTTTTTT.

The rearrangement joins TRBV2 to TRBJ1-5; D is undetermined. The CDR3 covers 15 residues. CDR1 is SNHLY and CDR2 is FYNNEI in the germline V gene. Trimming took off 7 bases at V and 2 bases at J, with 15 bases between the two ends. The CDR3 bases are TGTGCCAGCAAGATGCGGGGTAACGGCAATCAGCCCCAGCATTTT. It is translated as CASKMRGNGNQPQHF.

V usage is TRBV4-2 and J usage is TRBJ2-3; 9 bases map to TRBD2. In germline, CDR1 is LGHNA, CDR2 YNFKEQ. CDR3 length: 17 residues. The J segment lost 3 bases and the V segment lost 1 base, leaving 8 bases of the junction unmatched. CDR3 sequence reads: CASSQVLSGGGTDTQYF. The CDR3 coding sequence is TGTGCCAGCAGCCAAGTTCTTAGCGGGGGAGGAACAGATACGCAGTATTTT.

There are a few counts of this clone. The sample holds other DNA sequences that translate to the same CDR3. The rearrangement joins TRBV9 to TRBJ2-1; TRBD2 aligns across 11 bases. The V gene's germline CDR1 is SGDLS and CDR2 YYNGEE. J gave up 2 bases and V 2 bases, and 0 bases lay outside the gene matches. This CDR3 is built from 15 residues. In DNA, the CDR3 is TGTGCCAGCAGCGTTAGCGGGAGGGCCTACAATGAGCAGTTCTTC. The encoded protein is CASSVSGRAYNEQFF.

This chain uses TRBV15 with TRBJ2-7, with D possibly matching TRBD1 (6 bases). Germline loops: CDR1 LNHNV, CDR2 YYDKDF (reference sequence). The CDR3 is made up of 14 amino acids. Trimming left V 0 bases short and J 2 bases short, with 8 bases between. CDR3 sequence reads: CATSRDRGTYEQYF. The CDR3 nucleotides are TGTGCCACCAGCAGAGATAGGGGGACCTACGAGCAGTACTTC.

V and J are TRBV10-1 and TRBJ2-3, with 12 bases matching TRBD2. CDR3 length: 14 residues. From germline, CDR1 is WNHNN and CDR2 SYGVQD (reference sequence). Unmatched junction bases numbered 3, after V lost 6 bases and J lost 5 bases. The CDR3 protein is CASSPGLAGDTQYF. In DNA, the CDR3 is TGCGCCAGCAGCCCGGGACTAGCGGGAGATACGCAGTATTTT.

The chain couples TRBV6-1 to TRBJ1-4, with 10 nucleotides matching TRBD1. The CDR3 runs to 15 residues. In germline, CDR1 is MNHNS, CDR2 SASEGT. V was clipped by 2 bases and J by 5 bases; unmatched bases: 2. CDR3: CASSEKGQGNEKLFF. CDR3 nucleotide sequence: TGTGCCAGCAGTGAAAAGGGACAGGGGAATGAAAAACTGTTTTTT.

CDR3 amino acids: CASSEPGLRWNEQFF. The CDR3 nucleotides are TGTGCCAGCAGCGAACCGGGACTTAGATGGAATGAGCAGTTCTTC. This rearrangement joins TRBV7-2 to TRBJ2-1; perhaps TRBD2 as D (6 bases). The CDR3 loop spans 15 amino acids. Between the trimmed V and J ends, which lost 5 bases and 7 bases, there was a span of 18 bases. In germline, CDR1 is SGHTA, CDR2 FQGNSA. Filled out from reference TRBV7-2 and TRBJ2-1, the complete variable domain reads GAGVSQSPSNKVTEKGKDVELRCDPISGHTALYWYRQSLGQGLEFLIYFQGNSAPDKSGLPSDRFSAERTGGSVSTLTIQRTQQEDSAVYLCASSEPGLRWNEQFFGPGTRLTVL.

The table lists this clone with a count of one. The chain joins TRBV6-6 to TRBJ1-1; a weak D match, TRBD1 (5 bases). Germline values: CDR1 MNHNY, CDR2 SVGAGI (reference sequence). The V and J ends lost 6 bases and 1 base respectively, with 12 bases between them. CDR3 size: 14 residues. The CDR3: CASSDSIRNTEAFF. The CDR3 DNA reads TGTGCCAGCAGCGACAGCATACGGAACACTGAAGCTTTCTTT.

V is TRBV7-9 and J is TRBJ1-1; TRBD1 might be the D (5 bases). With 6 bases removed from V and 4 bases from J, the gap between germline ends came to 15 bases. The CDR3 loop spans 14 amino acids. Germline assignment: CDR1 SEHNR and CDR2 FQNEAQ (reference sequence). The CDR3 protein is CASREGLRSTEAFF. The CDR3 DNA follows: TGTGCCAGCAGAGAGGGACTGCGGAGCACTGAAGCTTTCTTT.

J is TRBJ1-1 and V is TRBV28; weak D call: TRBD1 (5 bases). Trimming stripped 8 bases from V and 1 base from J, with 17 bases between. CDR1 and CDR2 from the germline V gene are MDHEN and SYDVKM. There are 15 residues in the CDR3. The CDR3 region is CASWSLGAGNTEAFF. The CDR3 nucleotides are TGTGCCAGCTGGTCCTTAGGGGCCGGGAACACTGAAGCTTTCTTT.

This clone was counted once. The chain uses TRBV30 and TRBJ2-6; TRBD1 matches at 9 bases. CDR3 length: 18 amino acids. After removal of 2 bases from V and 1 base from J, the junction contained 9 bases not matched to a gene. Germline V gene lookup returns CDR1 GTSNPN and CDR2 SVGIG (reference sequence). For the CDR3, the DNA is TGTGCCTGGAGTTTGAAGGGACAGGGTCGATCTGGGGCCAACGTCCTGACTTTC. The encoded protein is CAWSLKGQGRSGANVLTF.

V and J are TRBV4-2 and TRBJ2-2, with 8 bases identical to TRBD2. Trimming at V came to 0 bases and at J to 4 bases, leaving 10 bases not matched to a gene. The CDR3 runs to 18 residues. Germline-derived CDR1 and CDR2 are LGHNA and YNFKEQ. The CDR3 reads CASSQEALAELFTGELFF. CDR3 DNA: TGTGCCAGCAGCCAAGAGGCACTAGCGGAGCTATTCACCGGGGAGCTGTTTTTT.

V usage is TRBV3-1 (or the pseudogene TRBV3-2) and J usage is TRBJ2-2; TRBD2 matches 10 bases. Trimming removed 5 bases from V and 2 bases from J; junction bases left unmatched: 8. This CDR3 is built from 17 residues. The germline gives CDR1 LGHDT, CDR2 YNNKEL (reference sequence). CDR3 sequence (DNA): TGTGCCAGCAGCTCTATCACTAGCGGGATAAACACCGGGGAGCTGTTTTTT. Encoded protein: CASSSITSGINTGELFF.

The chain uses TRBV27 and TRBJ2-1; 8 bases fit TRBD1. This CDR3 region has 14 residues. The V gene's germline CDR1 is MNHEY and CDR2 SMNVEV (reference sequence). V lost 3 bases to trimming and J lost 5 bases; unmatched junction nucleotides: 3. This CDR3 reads CASSLGQVHNEQFF. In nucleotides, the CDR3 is TGTGCCAGCAGTTTGGGACAGGTCCACAATGAGCAGTTCTTC.